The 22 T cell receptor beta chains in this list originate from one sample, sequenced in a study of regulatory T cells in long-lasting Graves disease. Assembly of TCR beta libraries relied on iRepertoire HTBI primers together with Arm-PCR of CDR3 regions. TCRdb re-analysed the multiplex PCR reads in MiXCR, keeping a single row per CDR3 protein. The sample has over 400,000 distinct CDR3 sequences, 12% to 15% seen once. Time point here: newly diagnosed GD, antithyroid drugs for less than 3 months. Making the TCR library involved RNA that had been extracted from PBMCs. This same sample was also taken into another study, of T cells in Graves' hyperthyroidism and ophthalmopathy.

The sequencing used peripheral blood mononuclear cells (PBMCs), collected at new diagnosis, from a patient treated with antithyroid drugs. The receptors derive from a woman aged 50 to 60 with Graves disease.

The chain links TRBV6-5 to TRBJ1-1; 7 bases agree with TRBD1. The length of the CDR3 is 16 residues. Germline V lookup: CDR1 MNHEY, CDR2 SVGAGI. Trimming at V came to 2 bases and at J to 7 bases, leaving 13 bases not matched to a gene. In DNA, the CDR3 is TGTGCCAGCAGTTACCCCCTAGGGACAGAACAAGGTGAAGCTTTCTTT. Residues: CASSYPLGTEQGEAFF.

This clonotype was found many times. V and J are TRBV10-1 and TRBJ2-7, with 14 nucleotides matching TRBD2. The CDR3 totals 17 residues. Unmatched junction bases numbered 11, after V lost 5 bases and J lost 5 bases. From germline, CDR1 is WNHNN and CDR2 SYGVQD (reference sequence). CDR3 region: CASSPGLAGGNRDEQYF. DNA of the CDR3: TGCGCCAGCAGTCCCGGACTAGCGGGAGGAAATCGGGACGAGCAGTACTTC.

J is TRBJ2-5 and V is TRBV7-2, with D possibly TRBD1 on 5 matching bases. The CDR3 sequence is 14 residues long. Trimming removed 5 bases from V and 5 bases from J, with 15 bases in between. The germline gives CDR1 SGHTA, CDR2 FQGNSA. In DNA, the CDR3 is TGTGCCAGCAGCCCAACGACAGTCAGGGAGACCCAGTACTTC. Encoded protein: CASSPTTVRETQYF.

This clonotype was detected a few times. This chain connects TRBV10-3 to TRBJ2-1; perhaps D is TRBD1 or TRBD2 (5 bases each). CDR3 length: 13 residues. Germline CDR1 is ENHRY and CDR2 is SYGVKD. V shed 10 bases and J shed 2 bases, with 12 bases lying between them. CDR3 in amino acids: CATGRKAYNEQFF. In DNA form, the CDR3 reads TGTGCCACGGGACGGAAAGCCTACAATGAGCAGTTCTTC.

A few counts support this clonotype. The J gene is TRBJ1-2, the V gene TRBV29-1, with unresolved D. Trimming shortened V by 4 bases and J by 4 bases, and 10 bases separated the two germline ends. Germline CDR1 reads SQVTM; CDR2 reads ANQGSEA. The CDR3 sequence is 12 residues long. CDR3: CSVGGQTYGYTF. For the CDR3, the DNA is TGCAGCGTTGGTGGTCAGACCTATGGCTACACCTTC.

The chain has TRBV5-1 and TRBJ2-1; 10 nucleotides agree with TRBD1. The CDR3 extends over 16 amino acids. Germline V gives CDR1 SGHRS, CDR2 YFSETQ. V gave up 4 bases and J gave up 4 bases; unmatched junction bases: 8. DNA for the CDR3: TGCGCCAGCAGCGAAAGACAGGGGGCGCGTTACAATGAGCAGTTCTTC. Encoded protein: CASSERQGARYNEQFF. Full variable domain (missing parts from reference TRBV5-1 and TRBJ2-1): KAGVTQTPRYLIKTRGQQVTLSCSPISGHRSVSWYQQTPGQGLQFLFEYFSETQRNKGNFPGRFSGRQFSNSRSEMNVSTLELGDSALYLCASSERQGARYNEQFFGPGTRLTVL.

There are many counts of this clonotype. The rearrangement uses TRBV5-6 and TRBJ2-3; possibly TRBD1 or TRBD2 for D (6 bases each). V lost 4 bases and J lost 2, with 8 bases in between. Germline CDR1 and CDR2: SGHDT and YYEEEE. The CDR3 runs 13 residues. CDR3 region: CASSAGHTDTQYF. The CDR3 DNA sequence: TGTGCCAGCAGCGCGGGACACACAGATACGCAGTATTTT.

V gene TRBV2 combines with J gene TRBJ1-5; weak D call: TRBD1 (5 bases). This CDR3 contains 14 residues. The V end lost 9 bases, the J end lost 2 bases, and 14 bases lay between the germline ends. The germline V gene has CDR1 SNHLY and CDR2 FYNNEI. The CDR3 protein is CASNPGGGNQPQHF. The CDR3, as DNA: TGTGCCAGTAACCCCGGGGGTGGCAATCAGCCCCAGCATTTT. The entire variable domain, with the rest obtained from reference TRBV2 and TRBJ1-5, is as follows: EPEVTQTPSHQVTQMGQEVILRCVPISNHLYFYWYRQILGQKVEFLVSFYNNEISEKSEIFDDQFSVERPDGSNFTLKIRSTKLEDSAMYFCASNPGGGNQPQHFGDGTRLSIL.

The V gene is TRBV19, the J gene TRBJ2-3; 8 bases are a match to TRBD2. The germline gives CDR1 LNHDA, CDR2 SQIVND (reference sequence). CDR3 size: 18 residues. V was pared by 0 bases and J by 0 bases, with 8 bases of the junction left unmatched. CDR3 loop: CASSIDHGLATSTDTQYF. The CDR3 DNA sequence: TGTGCCAGTAGTATAGATCACGGACTAGCCACTAGCACAGATACGCAGTATTTT.

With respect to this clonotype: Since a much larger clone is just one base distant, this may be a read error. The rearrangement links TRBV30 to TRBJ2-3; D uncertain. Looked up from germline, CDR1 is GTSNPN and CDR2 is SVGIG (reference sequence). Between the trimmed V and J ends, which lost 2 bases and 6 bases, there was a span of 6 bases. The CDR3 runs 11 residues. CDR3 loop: CAWSFVDTQYF. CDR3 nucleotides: TGTGCCTGGAGTTTCGTGGATACGCAGTATTTT.

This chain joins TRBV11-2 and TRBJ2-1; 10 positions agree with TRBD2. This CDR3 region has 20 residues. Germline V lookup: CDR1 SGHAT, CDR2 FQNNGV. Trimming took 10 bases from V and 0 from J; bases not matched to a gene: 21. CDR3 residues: CATGGWELAGKGASYNEQFF. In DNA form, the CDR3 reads TGTGCCACCGGCGGTTGGGAACTAGCGGGAAAAGGGGCCTCCTACAATGAGCAGTTCTTC.

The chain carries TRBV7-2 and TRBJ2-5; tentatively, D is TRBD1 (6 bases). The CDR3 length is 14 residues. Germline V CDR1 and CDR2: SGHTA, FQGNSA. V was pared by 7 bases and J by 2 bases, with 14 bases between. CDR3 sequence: CASIHVDRQETQYF. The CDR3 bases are TGTGCCAGCATCCACGTGGACAGACAAGAGACCCAGTACTTC.

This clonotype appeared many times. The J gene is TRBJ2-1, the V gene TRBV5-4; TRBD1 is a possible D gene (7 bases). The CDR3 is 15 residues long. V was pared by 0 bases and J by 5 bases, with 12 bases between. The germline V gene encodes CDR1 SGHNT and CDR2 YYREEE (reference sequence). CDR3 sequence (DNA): TGTGCCAGCAGCTTGGCCCAGGGGGGCAACAATGAGCAGTTCTTC. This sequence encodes CASSLAQGGNNEQFF. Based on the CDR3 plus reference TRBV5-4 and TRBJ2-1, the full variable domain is ETGVTQSPTHLIKTRGQQVTLRCSSQSGHNTVSWYQQALGQGPQFIFQYYREEENGRGNFPPRFSGLQFPNYSSELNVNALELDDSALYLCASSLAQGGNNEQFFGPGTRLTVL.

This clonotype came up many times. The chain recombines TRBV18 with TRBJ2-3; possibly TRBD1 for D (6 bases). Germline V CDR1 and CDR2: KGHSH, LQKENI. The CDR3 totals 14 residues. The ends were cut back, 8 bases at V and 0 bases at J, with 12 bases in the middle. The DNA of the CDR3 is TGTGCCAGCAGCCCCACAGGGAGCACAGATACGCAGTATTTT. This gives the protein CASSPTGSTDTQYF. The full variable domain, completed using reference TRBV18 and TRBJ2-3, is NAGVMQNPRHLVRRRGQEARLRCSPMKGHSHVYWYRQLPEEGLKFMVYLQKENIIDESGMPKERFSAEFPKEGPSILRIQQVVRGDSAAYFCASSPTGSTDTQYFGPGTRLTVL.

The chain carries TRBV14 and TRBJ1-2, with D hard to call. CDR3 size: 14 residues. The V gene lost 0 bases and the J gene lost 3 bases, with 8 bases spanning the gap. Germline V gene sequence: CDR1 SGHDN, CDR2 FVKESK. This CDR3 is CASSQDRQDYGYTF. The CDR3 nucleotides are TGTGCCAGCAGCCAAGATCGGCAGGACTATGGCTACACCTTC.

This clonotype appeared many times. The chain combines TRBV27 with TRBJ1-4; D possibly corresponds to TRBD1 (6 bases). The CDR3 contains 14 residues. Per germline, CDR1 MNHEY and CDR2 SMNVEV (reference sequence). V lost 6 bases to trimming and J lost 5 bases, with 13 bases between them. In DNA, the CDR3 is TGTGCCAGCAGCCTACAGGGCGGGAATGAAAAACTGTTTTTT. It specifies CASSLQGGNEKLFF.

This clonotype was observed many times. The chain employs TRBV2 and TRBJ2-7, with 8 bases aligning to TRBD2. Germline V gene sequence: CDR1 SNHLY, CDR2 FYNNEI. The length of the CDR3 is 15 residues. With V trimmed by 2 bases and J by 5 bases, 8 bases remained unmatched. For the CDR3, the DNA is TGTGCCAGCAGTGAACAAGCGGGAGTGGAGAACGAGCAGTACTTC. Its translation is CASSEQAGVENEQYF.

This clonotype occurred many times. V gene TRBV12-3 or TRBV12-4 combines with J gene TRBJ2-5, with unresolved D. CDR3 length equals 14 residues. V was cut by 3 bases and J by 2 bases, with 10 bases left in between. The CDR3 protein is CASSFPHKQETQYF. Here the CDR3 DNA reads TGTGCCAGCAGTTTTCCACATAAACAAGAGACCCAGTACTTC.

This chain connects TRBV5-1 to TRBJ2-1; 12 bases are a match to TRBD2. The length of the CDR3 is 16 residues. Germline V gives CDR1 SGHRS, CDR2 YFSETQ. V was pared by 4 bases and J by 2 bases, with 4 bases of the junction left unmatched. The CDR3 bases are TGCGCCAGCAGCCGAGGACTAGCGGGACCCTACAATGAGCAGTTCTTC. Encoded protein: CASSRGLAGPYNEQFF.

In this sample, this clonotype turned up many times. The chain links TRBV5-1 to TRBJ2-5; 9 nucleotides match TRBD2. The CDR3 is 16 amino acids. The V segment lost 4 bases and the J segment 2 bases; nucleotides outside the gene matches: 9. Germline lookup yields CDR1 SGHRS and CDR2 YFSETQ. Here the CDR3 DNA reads TGCGCCAGCAGCAGGGGGACTAGCACCCTTCAAGAGACCCAGTACTTC. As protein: CASSRGTSTLQETQYF.

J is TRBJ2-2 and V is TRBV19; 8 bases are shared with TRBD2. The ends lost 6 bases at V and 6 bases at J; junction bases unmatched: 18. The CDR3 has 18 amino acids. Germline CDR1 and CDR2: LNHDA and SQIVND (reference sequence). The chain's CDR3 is CASRQGASGRGFPGELFF. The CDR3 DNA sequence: TGTGCCAGTAGGCAGGGAGCATCCGGGAGGGGTTTCCCCGGGGAGCTGTTTTTT.

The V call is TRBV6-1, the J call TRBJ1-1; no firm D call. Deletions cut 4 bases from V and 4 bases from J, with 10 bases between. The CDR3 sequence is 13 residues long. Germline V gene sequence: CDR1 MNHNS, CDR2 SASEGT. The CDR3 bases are TGTGCCAGCAGTGTGTCTGGGGTCACTGAAGCTTTCTTT. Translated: CASSVSGVTEAFF.